One and the same sample provided the 27 T cell receptor beta chains below, sequenced in a study of regulatory T cells in long-lasting Graves disease. Both iRepertoire HTBI primers and Arm-PCR of CDR3 regions were used to build the TCR beta libraries. MiXCR was run by TCRdb on the multiplex PCR reads, yielding one entry per CDR3 protein. Of roughly 400,000 distinct CDR3 sequences listed, 16% are singletons. The sample's time point: newly diagnosed GD, antithyroid drugs for less than 3 months. Extracted PBMC RNA gave rise to the TCR library. The sample also formed part of further work on T cells in Graves' hyperthyroidism and ophthalmopathy.

This sample comprised peripheral blood mononuclear cells (PBMCs), obtained at new diagnosis, from a patient treated with antithyroid drugs. These receptors were collected from a woman under 30 with Graves disease.

This chain joins TRBV20-1 and TRBJ2-5; D gene uncertain. Per the germline V gene, CDR1 is DFQATT and CDR2 is SNEGSKA (reference sequence). This CDR3 contains 12 residues. Trimming took 3 bases from V and 1 from J, leaving 6 bases between them. Here the CDR3 reads CSARTPQETQYF. The CDR3 region has the DNA TGCAGTGCTAGGACTCCCCAAGAGACCCAGTACTTC.

The V gene is TRBV9, the J gene TRBJ1-1; D is undetermined. Germline V gene sequence: CDR1 SGDLS, CDR2 YYNGEE. The CDR3 consists of 14 residues. Trimming took off 0 bases at V and 0 bases at J, with 6 bases between the two ends. The CDR3 sequence is CASSVDTMNTEAFF. DNA of the CDR3: TGTGCCAGCAGCGTAGACACAATGAACACTGAAGCTTTCTTT.

Turning to this clonotype: A read error may account for a junction end that differs from germline. This chain links TRBV5-5 with TRBJ2-1; D is possibly TRBD2 (6 bases). The CDR3 sequence is 17 residues long. Germline V gene lookup returns CDR1 SGHKS and CDR2 YYEKEE (reference sequence). The CDR3 protein is CASSLFGGGIEYNEQFF. The CDR3 DNA reads as TGCGCCAGCAGCTTGTTCGGGGGAGGCATAGAATACAATGAGCAGTTCTTC.

In its sample, this clonotype was seen many times. V gene TRBV20-1 combines with J gene TRBJ2-1; a possible D gene is TRBD1 (5 bases). Per germline, CDR1 DFQATT and CDR2 SNEGSKA (reference sequence). V shed 6 bases and J shed 0 bases, with 15 bases lying between them. CDR3 length: 15 amino acids. The CDR3 protein is CSARAEVGSYNEQFF. CDR3 coding DNA: TGCAGTGCCAGGGCCGAAGTAGGCTCCTACAATGAGCAGTTCTTC.

This chain links TRBV6-1 with TRBJ2-2; D might be TRBD2 (5 bases). In germline, CDR1 is MNHNS, CDR2 SASEGT. CDR3 length: 15 amino acids. V gave up 3 bases and J gave up 7 bases, with 15 bases separating them. CDR3 sequence: CASSDLLDGGGELFF. The CDR3 DNA reads as TGTGCCAGCAGTGACCTACTAGATGGTGGCGGGGAGCTGTTTTTT.

The chain has TRBV10-3 and TRBJ1-5; possibly TRBD1 for D (6 bases). The CDR3 contains 13 residues. CDR1 is ENHRY, CDR2 SYGVKD, per germline. Trimming removed 2 bases at V and 6 bases at J, with 8 bases between. In DNA, the CDR3 is TGTGCCATCAGTGAGGACAGGTCTCAGCCCCAGCATTTT. Its protein product is CAISEDRSQPQHF.

The J gene is TRBJ1-2, the V gene TRBV4-2; weak D call: TRBD1 (6 bases). Trimming cost V 1 base and J 7 bases, with 22 bases left between them. The germline V gene has CDR1 LGHNA and CDR2 YNFKEQ. This CDR3 spans 17 amino acids. The CDR3 DNA sequence: TGTGCCAGCAGCCAAGGACTCACAGGGATCGAGTTTTCTGGCTACACCTTC. This encodes CASSQGLTGIEFSGYTF.

This clonotype was recorded at least ten times. The rearrangement uses TRBV28 and TRBJ2-3; 11 nucleotides line up with TRBD2. Germline-derived CDR1 and CDR2 are MDHEN and SYDVKM. The CDR3 contains 16 residues. V gave up 5 bases and J gave up 4 bases; unmatched junction bases: 8. The CDR3 DNA reads as TGTGCCAGCAGTCTTAGCGGGAGGGCCCTGTCAGATACGCAGTATTTT. This gives the protein CASSLSGRALSDTQYF. Variable domain in full (rest from reference TRBV28 and TRBJ2-3): DVKVTQSSRYLVKRTGEKVFLECVQDMDHENMFWYRQDPGLGLRLIYFSYDVKMKEKGDIPEGYSVSREKKERFSLILESASTNQTSMYLCASSLSGRALSDTQYFGPGTRLTVL.

For this clonotype: A much bigger clone sits one base away, suggesting this may be a read error. The chain carries TRBV11-2 and TRBJ2-7; a possible D gene is TRBD1 (5 bases). The germline CDR1 and CDR2 sequences are SGHAT and FQNNGV. CDR3 size: 16 residues. As DNA, the CDR3 is TGTGCCAGCAGCTTAGATACAGGTCCTCTCTCCCACGAGCAGTACTTC. It codes for CASSLDTGPLSHEQYF. Combining the CDR3 with reference TRBV11-2 and TRBJ2-7 gives the whole variable domain EAGVAQSPRYKIIEKRQSVAFWCNPISGHATLYWYQQILGQGPKLLIQFQNNGVVDDSQLPKDRFSAERLKGVDSTLKIQPAKLEDSAVYLCASSLDTGPLSHEQYFGPGTRLTVT.

The chain uses TRBV4-1 and TRBJ1-2; no clear D. Trimming removed 3 bases at V and 4 bases at J, with 12 bases between. This CDR3 spans 14 amino acids. From germline, CDR1 is MGHRA and CDR2 YSYEKL. The CDR3 sequence is CASSQGLKLYGYTF. DNA for the CDR3: TGCGCCAGCAGCCAGGGCCTGAAACTCTATGGCTACACCTTC.

This clonotype was observed many times. The genes are TRBV12-3 or TRBV12-4 and TRBJ1-2; D uncertain. V was cut by 6 bases and J by 0 bases, with 8 bases left in between. The CDR3 totals 13 residues. CDR3 loop: CASSIKANYGYTF. CDR3 DNA sequence: TGTGCCAGCAGCATAAAAGCTAACTATGGCTACACCTTC.

The chain is built from TRBV6-1 and TRBJ1-1; D is possibly TRBD1 (6 bases). The V end lost 5 bases, the J end lost 1 base, and 20 bases lay between the germline ends. Germline loops: CDR1 MNHNS, CDR2 SASEGT. This CDR3 is built from 17 residues. The CDR3 here is CASSKLQGQRGNTEAFF. CDR3 coding DNA: TGTGCCAGCAGTAAGCTACAGGGTCAGCGGGGGAACACTGAAGCTTTCTTT.

The sample holds a few counts of this clonotype. The V and J genes are TRBV30 and TRBJ1-1, with D unresolved. The CDR3 runs to 13 residues. Germline-derived CDR1 and CDR2 are GTSNPN and SVGIG (reference sequence). Trimming left V 5 bases short and J 0 bases short, with 10 bases between. CDR3 loop: CAWSRAVNTEAFF. CDR3 DNA: TGTGCCTGGTCTCGGGCGGTGAACACTGAAGCTTTCTTT.

The chain employs TRBV9 and TRBJ2-7; TRBD2 matches at 7 bases. V was clipped by 3 bases and J by 5 bases; unmatched bases: 8. The CDR3 is 14 amino acids. Germline-derived CDR1 and CDR2 are SGDLS and YYNGEE. CDR3 in DNA: TGTGCCAGCAGCGGGAGTGGCGGGAGCGACGAGCAGTACTTC. Its protein is CASSGSGGSDEQYF.

This clonotype has a count of ten or more. The chain recombines TRBV6-2 or TRBV6-3 with TRBJ2-7; D is possibly TRBD2 (5 bases). V shed 2 bases and J shed 3 bases, with 8 bases lying between them. Germline values: CDR1 MNHEY, CDR2 SVGEGT. The CDR3 totals 13 residues. The CDR3 is CASSYGSDYEQYF. CDR3 nucleotides: TGTGCCAGCAGTTACGGGAGTGACTACGAGCAGTACTTC.

For this clonotype: Without the conserved terminal phenylalanine or tryptophan, this CDR3 likely stems from a read error. J is TRBJ1-1 and V is TRBV2, with no clear D. The CDR3 length is 14 residues. The ends were cut back, 7 bases at V and 1 base at J, with 13 bases in the middle. Germline V gives CDR1 SNHLY, CDR2 FYNNEI. The CDR3 DNA is TGTGCCAGCACGACCGCCTCTACGAACACTGAAGCTTTCCTT. This sequence encodes CASTTASTNTEAFL.

This clonotype was observed a few times. The chain links TRBV6-1 to TRBJ2-2; 8 bases line up with TRBD1. V lost 6 bases and J lost 6; bases outside the gene matches: 6. The CDR3 covers 14 residues. Germline V CDR1 and CDR2: MNHNS, SASEGT. CDR3 region: CASRIRGLAGELFF. CDR3 DNA: TGTGCCAGCAGGATCAGGGGGCTGGCCGGGGAGCTGTTTTTT.

The rearrangement joins TRBV11-3 to TRBJ2-2; no firm D call. This CDR3 spans 16 amino acids. CDR1 and CDR2 from the germline V gene are SGHNT and YENEEA. V shed 1 base and J shed 6 bases, with 15 bases lying between them. The CDR3 DNA sequence: TGTGCCAGCAGCTTAGGGACGTCTGCTTGGTCCGGGGAGCTGTTTTTT. Residues: CASSLGTSAWSGELFF.

This clonotype has just a few counts. The chain recombines TRBV2 with TRBJ2-1; 10 nucleotides match TRBD2. The CDR3 contains 17 residues. With 8 bases clipped from V and 5 bases from J, the junction kept 15 bases outside the gene matches. CDR1 SNHLY and CDR2 FYNNEI come from the germline V gene. The DNA for the CDR3 is TGTGCCAGCGGCCTTCGAGCGGGAGGGCAGGTAGACAATGAGCAGTTCTTC. Amino acid sequence: CASGLRAGGQVDNEQFF.

This clonotype was detected a few times. No conserved phenylalanine or tryptophan is present at the end of the CDR3, so a read error is the likely explanation. CDR3: CASSLDPGANNEQFL. CDR3 in DNA: TGTGCCAGCAGCTTGGACCCCGGAGCGAACAATGAGCAGTTCCTC. The chain carries TRBV13 and TRBJ2-1; no clear D gene. CDR3 length equals 15 residues. Trimming pared 3 bases from V and 5 bases from J, leaving 14 bases between. Germline CDR1 PRHDT, CDR2 FYEKMQ (reference sequence).

As concerns this clonotype: Given a much more abundant clone one base away, this may be a read error. V usage is TRBV19 and J usage is TRBJ2-2, with TRBD1 matching over 7 bases. The germline V gene encodes CDR1 LNHDA and CDR2 SQIVND (reference sequence). This CDR3 comprises 16 residues. J was trimmed by 3 bases and V by 2 bases; bases with no gene match: 6. The CDR3, as DNA: TGTGCCAGTAGTATAAACAGGGGCTCGGACACCGGGGAGCTGTTTTTT. It translates to CASSINRGSDTGELFF.

This clonotype appeared many times. The genes are TRBV27 and TRBJ2-3; D may match TRBD1 or TRBD2 (6 bases each). Looked up from germline, CDR1 is MNHEY and CDR2 is SMNVEV (reference sequence). Trimming left V 7 bases short and J 0 bases short, with 14 bases between. The CDR3 covers 15 residues. The DNA for the CDR3 is TGTGCCAGCACCCCAAGGGGGGTTAGCACAGATACGCAGTATTTT. Translation gives CASTPRGVSTDTQYF.

This clonotype was seen more than once but under ten times. The chain carries TRBV7-2 and TRBJ2-3; TRBD1 matches at 7 bases. Judging by the DNA end, TRBJ2-5 fits better; the J call may be wrong. The CDR3 is 15 residues long. Germline V gives CDR1 SGHTA, CDR2 FQGNSA. The DNA for the CDR3 is TGTGCCAGCAGCTTAGTACGGACAGGTTATGAGACCCAGTACTTC. Amino acids: CASSLVRTGYETQYF.

In this sample, this clonotype turned up many times. This rearrangement joins TRBV7-6 to TRBJ2-5, with 7 bases matching TRBD2. Trimming cost V 2 bases and J 1 base; bases outside gene matches: 4. CDR3 length equals 15 residues. CDR1 and CDR2 from the germline V gene are SGHVS and FNYEAQ. CDR3 nucleotides: TGTGCCAGCAGCTTACAACTAGCGCTCCAAGAGACCCAGTACTTC. This translates into CASSLQLALQETQYF.

This clonotype was observed at least ten times. The V and J genes are TRBV20-1 and TRBJ2-1; 8 bases fit TRBD2. Per germline, CDR1 DFQATT and CDR2 SNEGSKA (reference sequence). The CDR3 runs 14 residues. V trimming: 5 bases; J trimming: 9 bases; junction bases outside the gene matches: 12. The CDR3: CSAFSGMTLGEQFF. The CDR3 DNA follows: TGCAGTGCTTTTAGCGGGATGACCTTGGGTGAGCAGTTCTTC.

In this sample, this clonotype turned up many times. The DNA of the CDR3 is TGCAGTGCGACGACTAGCGGGAGTGGTTGGACAGATACGCAGTATTTT. Protein product: CSATTSGSGWTDTQYF. V usage is TRBV20-1 and J usage is TRBJ2-3; 12 bases match TRBD2. V lost 6 bases, J lost 3 bases, and 10 bases stayed unmatched. Germline V gives CDR1 DFQATT, CDR2 SNEGSKA (reference sequence). The CDR3 contains 16 residues.

This clonotype was counted at least ten times. This sequence joins TRBV2 and TRBJ1-6, with 7 bases that match TRBD1. Germline CDR1 and CDR2: SNHLY and FYNNEI. The V segment lost 6 bases and the J segment 8 bases; nucleotides outside the gene matches: 7. The CDR3 extends over 14 amino acids. The DNA for the CDR3 is TGTGCCAGCAGGACAACAGGGGCACATTCACCCCTCCACTTT. Its protein product is CASRTTGAHSPLHF.